This TCR beta chain was obtained from a study of blood T cell repertoires in COVID-19 (dated by TCRdb to 2020 to 2022). Broadly, across the study: Collaborator samples came from the United States, Italy and Spain and covered acute and convalescent phases of COVID-19. The material from the prospective study consisted of cDNA or gDNA derived from T cells, B-cell-depleted T cells, or PBMCs. The repertoires were made available in a free public database intended to serve as a resource for research on the immune response to SARS-CoV-2. Where available, HLA class I and class II types were obtained from metadata supplied by the sample provider rather than from assay-based typing. The sample metadata nearly always contained a de-identified subject ID, COVID-19 status, age in years and sex. The dataset comprised deeply sampled blood TCRbeta repertoires from subjects exposed to, actively infected with, or recovered from COVID-19. Samples came from the ongoing ImmuneRACE study (first 160 participants) plus 1,254 subjects from 6 global collaborators. Broader findings and caveats from the paper: How much clinical and demographic metadata was included differed by source and by participant, and the metadata was provided uncurated.

In the prospective study, participants were about 18 to 95 years old, resided in around 25 geographic areas of the United States, and were enrolled through a virtual design. In the prospective study, participants were assigned to cohorts based on the clinical history participants reported in a screening survey and a study questionnaire. Recovered participants in ImmuneRACE Cohort 3 were defined by two consecutive negative NP/OP PCR tests, clearance by a healthcare professional, or resolution of symptoms. In the prospective study, whole blood, serum and a nasopharyngeal or oropharyngeal swab were collected from each participant by mobile phlebotomists. Over a roughly 2-month period, participants in the prospective study had the option of providing additional blood draws and questionnaires. Prospective study blood samples were shipped either frozen or at room temperature before DNA extraction. Turning to this clone: What antigen it recognizes has not been identified. Base qualities are not at hand, and no much larger clone is one base apart.

Ends trimmed: V by 6 bases, J by 5 bases; bases unmatched to a gene: 8. The CDR3 starts with the cysteine, ends with the phenylalanine, and has 14 residues. Only the CDR3 region is kept as DNA, spanning 42 bases read in frame from base 1. From the germline V gene, CDR1 is WSHSY and CDR2 is SAAADI. TCRbeta CDR3 regions were amplified from genomic DNA using the immunoSEQ Assay, a bias-controlled multiplex PCR. The published analysis was carried out like this. The number of nucleated cells in each sample was estimated from the amplification of reference gene primers within the assay. To quantify the absolute abundance of each unique TCRbeta CDR3 rearrangement, sequence reads were collapsed and filtered. For each sample, productive Simpson clonality was calculated as the square root of Simpson's diversity index across productive rearrangements. Sourced from immuneACCESS, this table was stored by TCRdb with only in-frame sequences that have V and J called. A share of the clones is absent; for the studies checked, an unresolved V gene accounts for under half, and the remainder has no known explanation. The V and J calls and the clone size are those of that table, but D and trimming were determined from the DNA. The sample profile shows about 300,000 clones; 80% to 90% of them were found once. The top ten constitute less than 11% of the sample.

The chain is made from TRBV10-2 and TRBJ2-5; TRBD2 fits 8 bases in the junction. The receptor was derived from a woman younger than 30 who had recovered from COVID-19. Sequenced input: PBMCs or T cells enriched from blood (not recorded which). The nucleotide sequence is TGCGCCAGCAGCGGGACTAGTCTCCAGGAGACCCAGTACTTC. This is translated as CASSGTSLQETQYF.